A single sample gave rise to the 3 T cell receptor beta chains below, sequenced in a study of blood T cell repertoires in COVID-19. Profiled with immunoSEQ multiplex PCR; TCRdb holds only in-frame clones, not every one. The sample holds 110,000 to 150,000 clones, about nine tenths seen once. The sample consisted of peripheral blood. These receptors all come from a woman over 75 with acute or convalescent COVID-19.

This sequence joins TRBV5-6 and TRBJ2-1; D might be TRBD2 (6 bases). Germline V CDR1 and CDR2: SGHDT, YYEEEE. Trimming took off 4 bases at V and 10 bases at J, with 15 bases between the two ends. There are 13 residues in the CDR3. The CDR3 sequence is CASSVIRAGEQFF. CDR3 sequence (DNA): TGTGCCAGCAGCGTGATCCGTGCGGGAGAGCAGTTCTTC.

The chain recombines TRBV5-1 with TRBJ1-1; 7 nucleotides match TRBD1. The J segment lost 5 bases and the V segment lost 4 bases, leaving 8 bases of the junction unmatched. CDR1 is SGHRS, CDR2 YFSETQ, per germline. This CDR3 has 14 residues. CDR3 nucleotides: TGCGCCAGCAGCCAAGGGACAGTCATAACTGAAGCTTTCTTT. Translating gives CASSQGTVITEAFF.

The chain uses TRBV27 and TRBJ1-5, with 7 positions matching TRBD1. CDR3 length: 16 amino acids. CDR1 and CDR2 from the germline V gene are MNHEY and SMNVEV (reference sequence). J was trimmed by 0 bases and V by 5 bases; bases with no gene match: 7. This chain's CDR3 is CASSQITGVSNQPQHF. CDR3 coding DNA: TGTGCCAGCAGTCAAATTACAGGGGTTAGCAATCAGCCCCAGCATTTT.